This TCR beta chain stems from a study of blood T cell repertoires in COVID-19. The CDR3 has 14 amino acids. V was pared by 2 bases and J by 6 bases, with 16 bases between. Looked up from germline, CDR1 is SQVTM and CDR2 is ANQGSEA. Per the original methods: Using reference gene primer amplification, nucleated cell counts were estimated. Data came from immunoSEQ multiplex PCR; TCRdb stores just in-frame clones and leaves some out. That table supplies the V and J calls and clone size; D and trimming were determined from the DNA. The sample consists of 60,000 to 70,000 clones, 85% of them appearing once.

This sequence joins TRBV29-1 and TRBJ1-2; tentative D call: TRBD1 (5 bases). Sequencing input: peripheral blood. The receptor comes from a man at least 80 years old with acute or convalescent COVID-19. The CDR3 here is CSVELGQQLHGYTF. Here the CDR3 DNA reads TGCAGCGTTGAACTGGGGCAGCAATTGCATGGCTACACCTTC.